These T cell receptor beta chains were read from a single sample in a study of T cell responses to AZD1222 COVID-19 vaccine. The protocol was immunoSEQ multiplex PCR, while the TCRdb copy is restricted to in-frame clones and leaves out a portion. The sample carries some 110,000 clones, roughly nine tenths recorded once. The material was peripheral blood, obtained 28 days after the second AZD1222 dose. The source of these receptors is an adult who received the AZD1222 COVID-19 vaccine. Each CDR3 is given with its conserved first and last residue. The D gene is left open where the match is weak. Size is stated for part of the rows, as once, few or many counts, or as a class when the clone is expanded.

clone size | J gene | V gene | D gene | CDR3 protein | CDR3 DNA
. | TRBJ2-7 | TRBV11-2 | TRBD1 | CASWTGGSYEQYF | TGTGCCAGCTGGACAGGGGGCTCCTACGAGCAGTACTTC
once | TRBJ1-2 | TRBV6-2/TRBV6-3 | TRBD1 | CASSPDRGSNYGYTF | TGTGCCAGCAGCCCTGACAGGGGATCTAACTATGGCTACACCTTC
. | TRBJ2-5 | TRBV28 | . | CASTGKTVQETQYF | TGTGCCAGCACCGGAAAGACAGTCCAAGAGACCCAGTACTTC
. | TRBJ2-1 | TRBV24-1 | . | CATSDWSGARNEQFF | TGTGCCACCAGTGATTGGTCTGGGGCCCGCAATGAGCAGTTCTTC
. | TRBJ2-2 | TRBV14 | . | CASSPRDPGTGELFF | TGTGCCAGCAGCCCAAGGGACCCCGGGACCGGGGAGCTGTTTTTT
. | TRBJ1-1 | TRBV5-1 | . | CASSLQGLAEAFF | TGCGCCAGCAGCCTCCAGGGTTTAGCTGAAGCTTTCTTT
. | TRBJ1-1 | TRBV6-4 | . | CASSSGENTEAFF | TGTGCCAGCAGCTCCGGTGAGAACACTGAAGCTTTCTTT
. | TRBJ1-2 | TRBV28 | TRBD1 | CASTVADREDYGYTF | TGTGCCAGCACAGTAGCGGACAGGGAAGACTATGGCTACACCTTC
. | TRBJ1-2 | TRBV6-5 | . | CASRTRAETYGYTF | TGTGCCAGCAGGACCAGGGCGGAGACCTATGGCTACACCTTC
. | TRBJ2-4 | TRBV6-2/TRBV6-3 | . | CASSYGVHLAKNIQYF | TGTGCCAGCAGTTACGGAGTTCACCTAGCCAAAAACATTCAGTACTTC
. | TRBJ1-6 | TRBV10-2 | TRBD1 | CATGGDSAPYNSPLHF | TGCGCCACAGGGGGAGACAGTGCCCCTTATAATTCACCCCTCCACTTT
once | TRBJ2-3 | TRBV29-1 | . | CSVTLQGGTDTQYF | TGCAGCGTGACGTTGCAGGGTGGCACAGATACGCAGTATTTT
. | TRBJ2-7 | TRBV25-1 | . | CASSEHRDGHHEQYF | TGTGCCAGCAGTGAGCACCGGGACGGACACCACGAGCAGTACTTC
. | TRBJ2-5 | TRBV30 | . | CAWNVGGETQYF | TGTGCCTGGAACGTCGGGGGAGAGACCCAGTACTTC
. | TRBJ2-2 | TRBV19 | TRBD1 | CASSIDQGANTGELFF | TGTGCCAGTAGTATAGACCAGGGGGCCAACACCGGGGAGCTGTTTTTT
. | TRBJ2-2 | TRBV19 | TRBD2 | CASSRRVAGGTGELFF | TGTGCCAGTAGTAGAAGAGTGGCGGGAGGCACCGGGGAGCTGTTTTTT
once | TRBJ2-7 | TRBV27 | . | CASSFRGSGPRFHYEQYF | TGTGCCAGCAGTTTCCGGGGTTCGGGGCCCCGGTTTCACTACGAGCAGTACTTC
. | TRBJ2-2 | TRBV7-8 | . | CASSLAPNTGELFF | TGTGCCAGCAGCTTAGCGCCGAACACCGGGGAGCTGTTTTTT
. | TRBJ2-7 | TRBV7-2 | . | CASSLAGNPSYEQYF | TGTGCCAGCAGCTTAGCAGGGAATCCCTCCTACGAGCAGTACTTC
. | TRBJ2-7 | TRBV2 | TRBD1 | CASSEIGTGLTYEQYF | TGTGCCAGCAGTGAAATCGGGACAGGCTTGACCTACGAGCAGTACTTC
once | TRBJ1-1 | TRBV5-1 | . | CASSLNQGEGTEAFF | TGCGCCAGCAGCCTAAATCAGGGTGAGGGCACTGAAGCTTTCTTT
. | TRBJ1-2 | TRBV29-1 | . | CSVDRTPTSNYGYTF | TGCAGCGTTGACCGCACCCCCACTTCAAACTATGGCTACACCTTC
. | TRBJ2-7 | TRBV11-2 | TRBD2 | CASSLRRTSGSYEQYF | TGTGCCAGCAGCTTAAGGAGGACTAGCGGGTCCTACGAGCAGTACTTC
once | TRBJ2-5 | TRBV11-2 | . | CASSRGNSQETQYF | TGTGCCAGCAGCCGGGGGAACAGCCAAGAGACCCAGTACTTC
. | TRBJ1-3 | TRBV5-5 | TRBD1 | CASSSSTGANTIYF | TGTGCCAGCAGCTCTTCGACAGGGGCCAACACCATATATTTT
. | TRBJ1-1 | TRBV2 | TRBD1 | CASRDRAMSTEAFF | TGTGCCAGCAGGGACAGGGCCATGAGCACTGAAGCTTTCTTT
once | TRBJ2-3 | TRBV29-1 | TRBD2 | CSTTGGASGGDTQYF | TGCAGTACCACTGGAGGGGCTAGCGGGGGAGATACGCAGTATTTT
. | TRBJ1-1 | TRBV18 | . | CASSPMGTEAFF | TGTGCCAGCTCACCAATGGGGACAGAAGCTTTCTTT
. | TRBJ2-1 | TRBV5-1 | TRBD1 | CASSSTGTGGGEQFF | TGCGCCAGCAGCTCCACCGGGACAGGGGGCGGGGAGCAGTTCTTC
. | TRBJ2-7 | TRBV3-1/TRBV3-2 | . | CASSPKSWNSYEQYF | TGTGCCAGCAGCCCCAAAAGCTGGAATTCCTACGAGCAGTACTTC
. | TRBJ1-2 | TRBV5-4 | TRBD1 | CASSRPGQGFLSYGYTF | TGTGCCAGCAGCCGCCCGGGACAGGGGTTTTTATCCTATGGCTACACCTTC
. | TRBJ1-6 | TRBV13 | TRBD1 | CASSIRRNRGHNSPLHF | TGTGCCAGCAGCATACGCCGTAACAGGGGGCACAATTCACCCCTCCACTTT
. | TRBJ2-7 | TRBV5-1 | TRBD2 | CASSMGGRSSYEQYF | TGCGCCAGCAGCATGGGCGGGAGGAGCTCCTACGAGCAGTACTTC
. | TRBJ2-1 | TRBV6-6 | . | CASKGEGDYNEQFF | TGTGCCAGCAAGGGTGAGGGCGACTACAATGAGCAGTTCTTC
. | TRBJ2-1 | TRBV11-2 | . | CASSLGAGLLNEQFF | TGTGCCAGCAGCTTAGGTGCAGGTCTTTTGAATGAGCAGTTCTTC
. | TRBJ1-3 | TRBV20-1 | . | CSASPGRGNTIYF | TGCAGTGCTAGTCCGGGGCGCGGAAACACCATATATTTT
. | TRBJ2-1 | TRBV2 | . | CASGSGHTYNEQFF | TGTGCCAGCGGAAGCGGACACACCTACAATGAGCAGTTCTTC
many | TRBJ1-1 | TRBV18 | . | CASSPRLGAVDTEAFF | TGTGCCAGCTCACCGAGATTGGGGGCTGTGGACACTGAAGCTTTCTTT
. | TRBJ1-2 | TRBV28 | . | CASSFLMAGGIDGYTF | TGTGCCAGCAGTTTCTTAATGGCCGGGGGCATTGATGGCTACACCTTC
. | TRBJ1-5 | TRBV19 | TRBD1 | CASSTKGAGQPQHF | TGTGCCAGTAGTACCAAGGGGGCTGGGCAGCCCCAGCATTTT
. | TRBJ1-2 | TRBV25-1 | TRBD1 | CASSGEGAGGYTF | TGTGCCAGCAGTGGGGAGGGGGCCGGTGGCTACACCTTC
. | TRBJ1-2 | TRBV6-5 | . | CASRSFGGYTF | TGTGCCAGCCGCAGTTTCGGGGGCTACACCTTC
. | TRBJ2-2 | TRBV5-4 | TRBD2 | CASSQGLAGNTGELFF | TGTGCCAGCAGCCAGGGACTAGCGGGAAACACCGGGGAGCTGTTTTTT
. | TRBJ2-7 | TRBV18 | TRBD2 | CASSPTSGSSYEQYF | TGTGCCAGCTCACCAACTAGCGGGTCTTCCTACGAGCAGTACTTC
. | TRBJ1-2 | TRBV7-3 | . | CASTPTGDYGYTF | TGTGCCAGCACCCCGACCGGGGACTATGGCTACACCTTC
. | TRBJ2-7 | TRBV28 | . | CASIHPGSAYEQYF | TGTGCCAGCATCCATCCAGGGTCAGCCTACGAGCAGTACTTC
. | TRBJ2-7 | TRBV7-9 | . | CASSYQSYEQYF | TGTGCCAGCAGCTATCAGTCCTACGAGCAGTACTTC
. | TRBJ2-2 | TRBV10-1 | . | CASGAASNTGELFF | TGCGCCTCGGGGGCCGCATCGAACACCGGGGAGCTGTTTTTT
. | TRBJ2-3 | TRBV6-4 | . | CASTKTKHLDPTDTQYF | TGTGCCAGCACGAAGACGAAACACCTAGATCCCACAGATACGCAGTATTTT